A single sample is the source of the 32 T cell receptor beta chains below, sequenced in a study of OX40 agonist ivuxolimab in advanced cancers. Using immunoSEQ multiplex PCR, the repertoire was profiled, and TCRdb retains in-frame clones only, with some absent. This table holds approximately 89,000 clones, about nine tenths found once. The sample here was CD4+ or CD8+ T cells sorted from blood, taken in a trial of the OX40 agonist ivuxolimab. All receptors derive from an adult with an advanced solid tumor such as melanoma, head and neck, liver or kidney cancer.

The chain recombines TRBV7-2 with TRBJ2-1; 9 bases fit TRBD2. This CDR3 comprises 15 residues. The germline CDR1 and CDR2 sequences are SGHTA and FQGNSA. The V segment lost 0 bases and the J segment 5 bases; nucleotides outside the gene matches: 2. The CDR3 sequence is CASSLASGGHNEQFF. The CDR3 DNA reads as TGTGCCAGCAGCTTAGCTAGCGGGGGACACAATGAGCAGTTCTTC.

The chain joins TRBV27 to TRBJ2-2; 14 bases are a match to TRBD2. The CDR3 consists of 18 residues. V was clipped by 4 bases and J by 3 bases; unmatched bases: 7. Germline assignment: CDR1 MNHEY and CDR2 SMNVEV (reference sequence). Here the CDR3 reads CASSWTSGGQGYTGELFF. The DNA for the CDR3 is TGTGCCAGCAGTTGGACTAGCGGGGGGCAAGGTTACACCGGGGAGCTGTTTTTT.

V gene TRBV10-3 combines with J gene TRBJ2-3; D remains unclear. The germline gives CDR1 ENHRY, CDR2 SYGVKD. The CDR3 sequence is 15 residues long. The V end was cut by 3 bases, the J end by 0 bases, with 10 bases between. The CDR3 loop is CAISESVTSTDTQYF. The CDR3 DNA reads as TGTGCCATCAGTGAATCAGTGACTAGCACAGATACGCAGTATTTT.

The V call is TRBV28, the J call TRBJ2-7; weak D call: TRBD2 (5 bases). V dropped 2 bases and J dropped 1 base, with 15 bases sitting between them. Germline CDR1 and CDR2: MDHEN and SYDVKM. This CDR3 contains 16 residues. The CDR3: CASSLSGLYPSYEQYF. Here the CDR3 DNA reads TGTGCCAGCAGTTTAAGCGGTCTTTATCCATCCTACGAGCAGTACTTC.

V usage is TRBV5-1 and J usage is TRBJ2-1; 7 nucleotides align to TRBD2. Germline V gene data show CDR1 as SGHRS and CDR2 as YFSETQ. CDR3 length: 15 residues. Unmatched junction bases numbered 13, after V lost 3 bases and J lost 10 bases. CDR3 DNA: TGCGCCAGCAGCTCCTCCGGGACTACTAAAGGGGAGCAGTTCTTC. Translated: CASSSSGTTKGEQFF.

This chain joins TRBV29-1 and TRBJ2-3, with D hard to call. The CDR3 is 12 amino acids. Germline CDR1 and CDR2: SQVTM and ANQGSEA. V lost 5 bases and J lost 0, with 6 bases in between. CDR3 coding DNA: TGCAGCGTTCAAAAAAGCACAGATACGCAGTATTTT. Amino acid sequence: CSVQKSTDTQYF.

The chain joins TRBV5-1 to TRBJ1-5; D is unclear. CDR3 size: 14 residues. The V and J ends lost 0 bases and 0 bases respectively, with 4 bases between them. Germline V gene sequence: CDR1 SGHRS, CDR2 YFSETQ. The CDR3 protein is CASSLVPSNQPQHF. The CDR3 DNA sequence: TGCGCCAGCAGCTTGGTCCCTAGCAATCAGCCCCAGCATTTT.

This rearrangement joins TRBV10-3 to TRBJ2-7; 7 bases line up with TRBD2. After removal of 10 bases from V and 0 bases from J, the junction contained 9 bases not matched to a gene. This CDR3 is 14 amino acids long. Germline V CDR1 and CDR2: ENHRY, SYGVKD. The CDR3 spells CATQASGNSYEQYF. DNA of the CDR3: TGTGCCACCCAAGCTAGCGGAAACTCCTACGAGCAGTACTTC.

The chain combines TRBV5-1 with TRBJ1-4, with TRBD1 matching 7 bases. V shed 4 bases, J shed 0 bases, and the junction held 6 bases outside the gene matches. CDR1 is SGHRS, CDR2 YFSETQ, per germline. The CDR3 is 16 residues long. The CDR3 loop reads CASSGGTASTNEKLFF. CDR3 nucleotides: TGCGCCAGCAGCGGGGGGACAGCCTCAACTAATGAAAAACTGTTTTTT.

V gene TRBV5-4 combines with J gene TRBJ1-1; perhaps TRBD1 as D (6 bases). Trimming removed 5 bases at V and 8 bases at J, with 19 bases between. The CDR3 spans 14 residues. CDR1 SGHNT and CDR2 YYREEE come from the germline V gene (reference sequence). The CDR3 sequence is CASRSKGGKLEAFF. In DNA, the CDR3 is TGTGCCAGCAGAAGTAAGGGGGGGAAGCTCGAAGCTTTCTTT.

The CDR3: CASSPSGTSHEQYF. The DNA for the CDR3 is TGTGCCAGCTCACCCTCCGGGACTAGCCACGAGCAGTACTTC. The chain combines TRBV18 with TRBJ2-7; 9 positions match TRBD2. Germline values: CDR1 KGHSH, CDR2 LQKENI. The CDR3 contains 14 residues. V lost 3 bases to trimming and J lost 5 bases; unmatched junction nucleotides: 5.

V and J are TRBV2 and TRBJ1-3; 7 nucleotides line up with TRBD1. V was clipped by 5 bases and J by 0 bases; unmatched bases: 4. CDR1 and CDR2 (germline): SNHLY, FYNNEI. The length of the CDR3 is 15 residues. The CDR3 sequence: CASSLGQLSGNTIYF. CDR3 nucleotide sequence: TGTGCCAGCAGTTTGGGACAGCTCTCTGGAAACACCATATATTTT.

The V call is TRBV11-2, the J call TRBJ2-7; D perhaps matches TRBD2 (5 bases). There are 16 residues in the CDR3. Per germline, CDR1 SGHAT and CDR2 FQNNGV. V lost 2 bases to trimming and J lost 3 bases, with 17 bases between them. Here the CDR3 DNA reads TGTGCCAGCAGCTTAAGTCGGGCAGAGGGTATCTACGAGCAGTACTTC. It is translated as CASSLSRAEGIYEQYF.

J is TRBJ2-1 and V is TRBV4-3; 12 bases match TRBD2. This CDR3 comprises 18 residues. The germline V gene encodes CDR1 LGHNA and CDR2 YSLEER. V lost 0 bases, J lost 9 bases, and 12 bases stayed unmatched. The CDR3 coding sequence is TGCGCCAGCAGCCAAGAGTTGTTTTCTAGCGGGAGGGCTTTTGAGCAGTTCTTC. Amino acids: CASSQELFSSGRAFEQFF.

The chain is built from TRBV30 and TRBJ1-1, with 9 positions matching TRBD1. The junction had 3 bases not matched to a gene; V was cut back by 3 bases and J by 4 bases. The CDR3 extends over 13 amino acids. Germline loops: CDR1 GTSNPN, CDR2 SVGIG (reference sequence). The CDR3 spells CAWRGQGPTEAFF. CDR3 in DNA: TGTGCCTGGAGAGGACAGGGGCCCACTGAAGCTTTCTTT.

This chain connects TRBV18 to TRBJ1-6; 7 bases fit TRBD1. Germline lookup yields CDR1 KGHSH and CDR2 LQKENI. J was trimmed by 7 bases and V by 8 bases; bases with no gene match: 8. The CDR3 consists of 14 residues. CDR3 DNA: TGTGCCAGCACCCGGGACAGCCCAAATTCACCCCTCCACTTT. It specifies CASTRDSPNSPLHF.

V gene TRBV29-1 combines with J gene TRBJ2-3; D unclear. V lost 3 bases and J 0 bases, leaving 7 bases between the germline ends. The CDR3 runs 13 residues. Germline CDR1 SQVTM, CDR2 ANQGSEA. CDR3 in DNA: TGCAGCGTTGAGGCTAAGAGCACAGATACGCAGTATTTT. This sequence encodes CSVEAKSTDTQYF.

V and J are TRBV7-2 and TRBJ2-3, with no clear D. In germline, CDR1 is SGHTA, CDR2 FQGNSA. The CDR3 covers 12 residues. V was pared by 1 base and J by 7 bases, with 6 bases between. Written as DNA, the CDR3 is TGTGCCAGCAGCTTAGTGGGCAATACGCAGTATTTT. Encoded protein: CASSLVGNTQYF.

In this sample, this clone turned up a few times. The chain recombines TRBV2 with TRBJ1-1; D remains unclear. The V gene's germline CDR1 is SNHLY and CDR2 FYNNEI. This CDR3 comprises 14 residues. V was shortened by 0 bases and J by 0 bases, with 5 bases between the two germline ends. CDR3 in amino acids: CASSEANVNTEAFF. Written as DNA, the CDR3 is TGTGCCAGCAGTGAAGCGAACGTGAACACTGAAGCTTTCTTT.

The rearrangement joins TRBV28 to TRBJ1-5; the match to TRBD1 covers 7 bases. This CDR3 is 16 amino acids long. Germline CDR1 is MDHEN and CDR2 is SYDVKM. Losses at the gene ends were 2 bases for V and 6 bases for J; bases not matched to a gene: 10. For the CDR3, the DNA is TGTGCCAGCAGTTTACGAATCACAGGGGCAGGTCAGCCCCAGCATTTT. It specifies CASSLRITGAGQPQHF.

This sequence joins TRBV30 and TRBJ1-1; D is perhaps TRBD1 (5 bases). From germline, CDR1 is GTSNPN and CDR2 SVGIG (reference sequence). Trimming removed 0 bases from V and 2 bases from J, with 10 bases in between. The CDR3 is 14 residues long. The CDR3 region has the DNA TGTGCCTGGAGTGTATTGCAGGGAAACACTGAAGCTTTCTTT. Its protein is CAWSVLQGNTEAFF.

The sample holds one count of this clone. The V call is TRBV28, the J call TRBJ2-7; 9 bases match TRBD1. V trimming: 8 bases; J trimming: 3 bases; junction bases outside the gene matches: 5. The CDR3 consists of 13 residues. Per the germline V gene, CDR1 is MDHEN and CDR2 is SYDVKM. This CDR3 reads CASGPGQGYEQYF. The CDR3 DNA reads TGTGCCAGCGGACCGGGACAGGGCTACGAGCAGTACTTC.

This chain joins TRBV7-3 and TRBJ2-1; 11 positions agree with TRBD1. Losses at the gene ends were 4 bases for V and 4 bases for J; bases not matched to a gene: 18. Per germline, CDR1 SGHTA and CDR2 FQGTGA. The CDR3 consists of 20 residues. The CDR3 region is CASSSDPSGTGGADYNEQFF. CDR3 nucleotides: TGTGCCAGCAGCTCCGACCCCTCCGGGACAGGGGGAGCCGATTACAATGAGCAGTTCTTC.

This chain connects TRBV5-4 to TRBJ2-1; D might be TRBD1 (6 bases). V was clipped by 5 bases and J by 8 bases, with 23 bases between them. The CDR3 covers 16 residues. The germline V gene encodes CDR1 SGHNT and CDR2 YYREEE (reference sequence). CDR3 in DNA: TGTGCCAGCAGTCGTCCCGCCCCCGACAGGACCCATGAGCAGTTCTTC. Its protein is CASSRPAPDRTHEQFF. The variable domain in full, with the rest retrieved from reference TRBV5-4 and TRBJ2-1, is ETGVTQSPTHLIKTRGQQVTLRCSSQSGHNTVSWYQQALGQGPQFIFQYYREEENGRGNFPPRFSGLQFPNYSSELNVNALELDDSALYLCASSRPAPDRTHEQFFGPGTRLTVL.

This sequence joins TRBV7-8 and TRBJ1-4; 8 bases fit TRBD1. V lost 6 bases and J lost 0; bases outside the gene matches: 3. CDR3 length equals 15 residues. Per germline, CDR1 SGHVS and CDR2 FQNEAQ. CDR3: CASSWGQATNEKLFF. Here the CDR3 DNA reads TGTGCCAGCAGTTGGGGACAGGCAACTAATGAAAAACTGTTTTTT.

This clone turned up a few times. The chain links TRBV29-1 to TRBJ1-2; possible D gene TRBD1, 6 bases. This CDR3 has 12 residues. Trimming cost V 5 bases and J 3 bases, with 10 bases left between them. In germline, CDR1 is SQVTM, CDR2 ANQGSEA. The CDR3 coding sequence is TGCAGCGTTCATCCAGGGGACTATGGCTACACCTTC. This translates into CSVHPGDYGYTF.

This clone has a single count. V gene TRBV19 combines with J gene TRBJ1-5; weak D call: TRBD1 (6 bases). V was pared by 4 bases and J by 3 bases, with 10 bases between. The CDR3 length is 14 residues. Germline CDR1 and CDR2: LNHDA and SQIVND (reference sequence). Here the CDR3 DNA reads TGTGCCAGTAGTAACCAGGGGTTCAATCAGCCCCAGCATTTT. It specifies CASSNQGFNQPQHF.

The CDR3 DNA follows: TGTGCCAGCAGCAAACGACAGGGCCCGAACACTGAAGCTTTCTTT. Translation gives CASSKRQGPNTEAFF. The chain recombines TRBV7-2 with TRBJ1-1; TRBD1 aligns across 7 bases. CDR1 and CDR2 (germline): SGHTA, FQGNSA. V was pared by 5 bases and J by 1 base, with 7 bases of the junction left unmatched. The CDR3 has 15 residues.

The chain joins TRBV5-1 to TRBJ1-1; 8 bases line up with TRBD1. The CDR3 extends over 14 amino acids. Germline loops: CDR1 SGHRS, CDR2 YFSETQ. V trimming: 4 bases; J trimming: 1 base; junction bases outside the gene matches: 3. CDR3 amino acids: CASSTDRGNTEAFF. CDR3 sequence (DNA): TGCGCCAGCAGCACCGACAGGGGGAACACTGAAGCTTTCTTT.

This chain uses TRBV6-1 with TRBJ2-7; D possibly corresponds to TRBD2 (6 bases). Germline CDR1 reads MNHNS; CDR2 reads SASEGT. CDR3 length equals 12 residues. The V end was cut by 4 bases, the J end by 6 bases, with 10 bases between. CDR3 nucleotide sequence: TGTGCCAGCAGTGTCGTGGGGGGCGAGCAGTACTTC. Translated: CASSVVGGEQYF.

The CDR3 nucleotides read TGTGCCAGTAGTCCCGGAACTAGCGGCGAGCAGTACTTC. It yields the protein CASSPGTSGEQYF. The rearrangement uses TRBV19 and TRBJ2-7, with TRBD2 matching 8 bases. Germline V gives CDR1 LNHDA, CDR2 SQIVND (reference sequence). This CDR3 region has 13 residues. Trimming took 5 bases from V and 6 from J; bases not matched to a gene: 6.

This clone was counted once. The J gene is TRBJ2-1, the V gene TRBV4-3; 10 nucleotides align to TRBD2. The V segment lost 4 bases and the J segment 8 bases; nucleotides outside the gene matches: 8. CDR1 LGHNA and CDR2 YSLEER come from the germline V gene. The CDR3 has 15 residues. Here the CDR3 reads CASSRERGGIDEQFF. The CDR3 DNA reads TGCGCCAGCAGCCGGGAGCGGGGGGGCATCGATGAGCAGTTCTTC.